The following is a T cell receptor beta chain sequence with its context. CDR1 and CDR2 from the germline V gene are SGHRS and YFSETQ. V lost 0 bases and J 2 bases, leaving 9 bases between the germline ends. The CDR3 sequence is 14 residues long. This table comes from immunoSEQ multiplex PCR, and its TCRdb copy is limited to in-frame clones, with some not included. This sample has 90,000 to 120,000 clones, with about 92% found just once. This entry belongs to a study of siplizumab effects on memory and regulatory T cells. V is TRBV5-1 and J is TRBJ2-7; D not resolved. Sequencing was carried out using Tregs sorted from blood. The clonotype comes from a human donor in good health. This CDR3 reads CASSLVAVTYEQYF. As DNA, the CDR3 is TGCGCCAGCAGCTTGGTGGCGGTCACCTACGAGCAGTACTTC.